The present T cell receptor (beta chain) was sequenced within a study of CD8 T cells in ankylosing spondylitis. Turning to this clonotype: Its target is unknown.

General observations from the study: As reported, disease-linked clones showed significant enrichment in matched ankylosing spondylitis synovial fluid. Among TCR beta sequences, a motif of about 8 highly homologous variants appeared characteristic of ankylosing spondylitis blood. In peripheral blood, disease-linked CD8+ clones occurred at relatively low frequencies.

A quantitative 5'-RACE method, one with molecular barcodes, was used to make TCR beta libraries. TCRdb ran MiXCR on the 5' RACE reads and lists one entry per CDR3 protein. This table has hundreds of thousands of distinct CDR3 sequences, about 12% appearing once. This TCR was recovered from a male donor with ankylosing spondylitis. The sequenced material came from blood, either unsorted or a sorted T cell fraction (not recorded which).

The CDR3 reads CASSLKRESMRTEAFF. Written as DNA, the CDR3 is TGTGCCAGCAGTTTAAAACGGGAGAGTATGAGGACTGAAGCTTTCTTT. This chain links TRBV28 with TRBJ1-1; D is unclear. The V end lost 2 bases, the J end lost 5 bases, and 18 bases lay between the germline ends. This CDR3 contains 16 residues. Germline CDR1 and CDR2: MDHEN and SYDVKM.